This TCR beta chain was identified in a study of technical replicates of blood from several donors. Here immunoSEQ multiplex PCR was the method, and the copy in TCRdb shows in-frame clones only, minus some. The data show roughly 80,000 clones, approximately 93% seen once. This TCR derives from a human donor in good health. Source material: T cells isolated from PBMCs.

The CDR3 coding sequence is TGTGCCATCCGACCGGGACACGAAGATACGCAGTATTTT. Residues: CAIRPGHEDTQYF. The chain has TRBV7-9 and TRBJ2-3, with D perhaps matching TRBD1 (6 bases). CDR1 and CDR2 (germline): SEHNR, FQNEAQ (reference sequence). The CDR3 runs 13 residues. V was shortened by 10 bases and J by 5 bases, with 16 bases between the two germline ends. Supplemented by reference TRBV7-9 and TRBJ2-3, the full variable domain reads DTGVSQNPRHKITKRGQNVTFRCDPISEHNRLYWYRQTLGQGPEFLTYFQNEAQLEKSRLLSDRFSAERPKGSFSTLEIQRTEQGDSAMYLCAIRPGHEDTQYFGPGTRLTVL.